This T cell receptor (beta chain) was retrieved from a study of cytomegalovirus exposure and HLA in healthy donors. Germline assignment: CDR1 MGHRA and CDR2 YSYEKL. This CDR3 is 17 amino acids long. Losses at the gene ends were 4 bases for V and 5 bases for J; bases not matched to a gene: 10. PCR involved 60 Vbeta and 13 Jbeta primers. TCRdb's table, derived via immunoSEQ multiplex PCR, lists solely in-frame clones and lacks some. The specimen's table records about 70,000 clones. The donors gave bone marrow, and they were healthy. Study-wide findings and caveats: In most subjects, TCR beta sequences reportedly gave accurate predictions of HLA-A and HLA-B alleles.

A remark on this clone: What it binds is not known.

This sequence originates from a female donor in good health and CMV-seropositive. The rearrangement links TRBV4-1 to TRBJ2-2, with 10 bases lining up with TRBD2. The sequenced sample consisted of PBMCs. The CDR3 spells CASSLRENSGGTGELFF. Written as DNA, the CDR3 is TGCGCCAGCAGCCTTCGAGAAAATAGCGGGGGGACCGGGGAGCTGTTTTTT.